The source of this T cell receptor beta chain is a study of cytomegalovirus exposure and HLA in healthy donors. With regard to this clone: The antigen is not known.

The PCR contained 60 Vbeta and 13 Jbeta primers. In the original workflow: Later, about 80 million unique TCR beta chains were counted in an analysis, and 8.5 million to 13 million of them were shared. Clones were read by immunoSEQ multiplex PCR, and TCRdb kept only the in-frame ones, dropping some. V and J calls and clone size are as listed in that table; D and trimming were resolved from the DNA. The sample carries about 160,000 clones, around 80% recorded once. Everyone who donated was a healthy bone marrow donor. Study-wide results and limits: Highest at DRB1 and lowest at HLA-C, TCR association rates differed among HLA loci in a later analysis. Specific recognition of CMV antigens was confirmed in vitro for a few chains (all CMV-associated).

V lost 5 bases to trimming and J lost 0 bases, with 14 bases between them. The CDR3 has 15 residues. The V gene's germline CDR1 is MNHNY and CDR2 SVGAGI (reference sequence). Input material: PBMCs. This chain links TRBV6-6 with TRBJ2-7, with D maybe TRBD1 (5 bases). The clonotype comes from a man aged 18 to 29 in good health and CMV-seronegative. In nucleotides, the CDR3 is TGTGCCAGCAGTGCTCAGGGCCCCAGCTCCTACGAGCAGTACTTC. Translation gives CASSAQGPSSYEQYF.